This is a list of T cell receptor beta chains from one sample in a study of T cell repertoires in cytomegalovirus infection. TCRdb analysed the reads with MiXCR anew, one entry per CDR3 protein. The sample has 310,000 or so distinct CDR3 sequences; about 25% are singletons. The sequenced material came from PBMCs. The receptors here all came from a human donor in good health (CMV status not recorded). Some clones in this sample may be carry-over from other donors' samples. The CDR3 runs from the conserved cysteine through the conserved F or W. D genes are given only for firm matches. Some rows mark clone size as missing; the rest say once, few, many or name a class of expanded clone.

once	TRBV6-5	TRBJ1-5	.	CASALIGGGNQPQHF	TGTGCCAGCGCTTTGATTGGTGGTGGCAATCAGCCCCAGCATTTT
.	TRBV28	TRBJ1-6	TRBD1	CASSYRTGKVSPLHF	TGTGCCAGCAGTTATCGGACAGGGAAGGTATCACCCCTCCACTTT
.	TRBV20-1	TRBJ2-5	.	CSARVGEMEETQYF	TGCAGTGCTAGAGTGGGGGAGATGGAGGAGACCCAGTACTTC
.	TRBV28	TRBJ1-1	.	CASSISPTEAFF	TGTGCCAGCAGTATAAGTCCCACTGAAGCTTTCTTT
few	TRBV7-3	TRBJ2-1	.	CASSLRRGGGNEQFF	TGTGCCAGCAGCTTACGGCGGGGTGGCGGCAATGAGCAGTTCTTC
.	TRBV6-5	TRBJ2-7	.	CASEPLFPGVGEQYF	TGTGCCAGCGAACCCCTATTCCCGGGAGTAGGCGAGCAGTACTTC
.	TRBV30	TRBJ1-5	.	CAWSQSGDQPQHF	TGTGCCTGGAGCCAAAGTGGGGATCAGCCCCAGCATTTT
.	TRBV20-1	TRBJ2-7	.	CSEGLARGGEQYF	TGCAGTGAAGGGCTAGCGAGGGGAGGCGAGCAGTACTTC
many	TRBV7-2	TRBJ1-2	.	CASSPSGRSLNYGYTF	TGTGCCAGCAGCCCATCAGGTCGGTCCCTGAACTATGGCTACACCTTC
many	TRBV7-2	TRBJ2-1	TRBD2	CASRRTSGHNEQFF	TGTGCCAGCAGACGGACTAGCGGACACAATGAGCAGTTCTTC
.	TRBV7-2	TRBJ2-3	TRBD1	CASSAGQGADTQYF	TGTGCCAGCAGCGCAGGACAGGGGGCAGATACGCAGTATTTT
.	TRBV28	TRBJ1-4	TRBD1	CASSPKDRGYNEKLFF	TGTGCCAGCAGTCCCAAAGACAGGGGCTATAATGAAAAACTGTTTTTT
few	TRBV2	TRBJ2-2	.	CASSRMQKPGELFF	TGTGCCAGCAGTCGGATGCAAAAACCCGGGGAGCTGTTTTTT
.	TRBV12-3/TRBV12-4	TRBJ1-1	TRBD1	CASSLGTGYTEAFF	TGTGCCAGCAGTTTAGGGACAGGATACACTGAAGCTTTCTTT
.	TRBV28	TRBJ2-3	TRBD2	CASSSRWARGGPDTQYF	TGTGCCAGCAGTTCCCGATGGGCCCGGGGGGGACCAGATACGCAGTATTTT
few	TRBV27	TRBJ2-7	TRBD2	CASSLLSGLAIHEQYF	TGTGCCAGCAGTTTATTGTCCGGACTAGCGATTCACGAGCAGTACTTC
.	TRBV19	TRBJ2-7	TRBD1	CASSIDTGGSYEQYF	TGTGCCAGTAGTATCGACACAGGGGGCAGTTACGAGCAGTACTTC
few	TRBV6-5	TRBJ2-1	.	CASRPSLGSSYNEQFF	TGTGCCAGCAGACCCTCTTTGGGAAGCTCCTACAATGAGCAGTTCTTC